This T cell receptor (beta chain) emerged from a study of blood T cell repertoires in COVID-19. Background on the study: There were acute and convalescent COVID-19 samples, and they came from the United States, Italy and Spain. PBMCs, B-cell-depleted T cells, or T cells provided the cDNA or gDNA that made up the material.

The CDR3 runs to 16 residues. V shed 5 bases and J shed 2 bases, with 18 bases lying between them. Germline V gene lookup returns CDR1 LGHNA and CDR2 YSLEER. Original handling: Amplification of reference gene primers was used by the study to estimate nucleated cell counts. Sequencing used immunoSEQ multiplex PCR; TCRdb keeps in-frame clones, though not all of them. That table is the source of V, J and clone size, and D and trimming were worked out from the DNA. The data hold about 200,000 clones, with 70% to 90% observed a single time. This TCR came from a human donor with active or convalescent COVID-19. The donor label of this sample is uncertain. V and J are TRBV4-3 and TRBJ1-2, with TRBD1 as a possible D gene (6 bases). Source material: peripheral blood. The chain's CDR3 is CASSYTYRDRNYGYTF. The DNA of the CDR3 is TGCGCCAGCAGCTATACGTACAGGGATCGGAACTATGGCTACACCTTC.